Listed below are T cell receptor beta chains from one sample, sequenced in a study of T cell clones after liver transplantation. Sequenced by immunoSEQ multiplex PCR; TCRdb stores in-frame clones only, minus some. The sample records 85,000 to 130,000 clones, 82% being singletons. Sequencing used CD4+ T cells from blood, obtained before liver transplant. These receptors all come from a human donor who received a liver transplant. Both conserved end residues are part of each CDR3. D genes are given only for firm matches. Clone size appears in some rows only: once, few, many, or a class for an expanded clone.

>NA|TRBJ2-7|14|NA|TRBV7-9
TGTGCCAGCAGCTTAGGGGGTCTCTCCTACGAGCAGTACTTC
CASSLGGLSYEQYF
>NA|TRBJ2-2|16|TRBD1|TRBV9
TGTGCCAGCAGCGTAGATCAGGGGGCGGGCACCGGGGAGCTGTTTTTT
CASSVDQGAGTGELFF
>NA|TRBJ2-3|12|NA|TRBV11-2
TGTGCCAGCAGCTTAGTGCGGGATACGCAGTATTTT
CASSLVRDTQYF
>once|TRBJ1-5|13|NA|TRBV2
TGTGCCAGCAGCGGACAGAACAATCAGCCCCAGCATTTT
CASSGQNNQPQHF
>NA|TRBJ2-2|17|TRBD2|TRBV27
TGTGCCAGCAGTAACTCGGGACTAGCGACCAACACCGGGGAGCTGTTTTTT
CASSNSGLATNTGELFF
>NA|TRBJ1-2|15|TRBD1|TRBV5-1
TGCGCCAGCAGCCCGGACAGGGGTTTGACAGGTGGCTACACCTTC
CASSPDRGLTGGYTF
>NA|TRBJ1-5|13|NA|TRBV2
TGTGCCAGCAACCCGCGTAGCAATCAGCCCCAGCATTTT
CASNPRSNQPQHF
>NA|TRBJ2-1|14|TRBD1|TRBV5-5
TGTGCCAGCAGCTTGGACAGGGGTTTTAATGAGCAGTTCTTC
CASSLDRGFNEQFF
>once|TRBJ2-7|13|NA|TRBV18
TGTGCCAGCTCACCTTTCTCCGGGTACGAGCAGTACTTC
CASSPFSGYEQYF
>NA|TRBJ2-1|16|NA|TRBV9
TGTGCCAGCAGCGTAGACCCCAGAGGTAGCAACAATGAGCAGTTCTTC
CASSVDPRGSNNEQFF
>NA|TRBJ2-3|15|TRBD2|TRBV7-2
TGTGCCAGCAGCTCACTAGCGGGGACCACAGATACGCAGTATTTT
CASSSLAGTTDTQYF
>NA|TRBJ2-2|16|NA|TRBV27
TGTGCCAGCAGTTTACAACCAAACGTGAACACCGGGGAGCTGTTTTTT
CASSLQPNVNTGELFF
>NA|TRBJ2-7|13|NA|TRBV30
TGTGCCTGGAGTGTAAACACTGCCTACGAGCAGTACTTC
CAWSVNTAYEQYF
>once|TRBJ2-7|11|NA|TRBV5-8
TGTGCCAGCAGCGGGTTCCACGAGCAGTACTTC
CASSGFHEQYF
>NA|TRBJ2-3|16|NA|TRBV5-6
TGTGCCAGCAGCCCTCTCTCCGGGCCTAGCACAGATACGCAGTATTTT
CASSPLSGPSTDTQYF
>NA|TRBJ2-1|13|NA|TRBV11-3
TGTGCCAGCAGCTCTAACAGGGAGGGTGAGCAGTTCTTC
CASSSNREGEQFF
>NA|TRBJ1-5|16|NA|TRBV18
TGTGCCAGCTCACCAGGACAGAACAGCGCCAATCAGCCCCAGCATTTT
CASSPGQNSANQPQHF
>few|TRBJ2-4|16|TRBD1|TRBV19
TGTGCCAGTAGTATAGGGACAGGGACGGCCAAAAACATTCAGTACTTC
CASSIGTGTAKNIQYF
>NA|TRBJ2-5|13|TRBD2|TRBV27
TGTGCCAGCAAAGGACTAGCGGGAGAGACCCAGTACTTC
CASKGLAGETQYF
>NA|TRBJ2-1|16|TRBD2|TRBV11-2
TGTGCCAGCAGCTTAGCCGCGGCGGGGGCCTACAATGAGCAGTTCTTC
CASSLAAAGAYNEQFF
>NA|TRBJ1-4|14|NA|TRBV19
TGTGCCAGTAGCAGATCTATAACTAATGAAAAACTGTTTTTT
CASSRSITNEKLFF
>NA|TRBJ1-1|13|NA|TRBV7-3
TGTGCCAGCAGCCGGGACGGTGGGACTGAAGCTTTCTTT
CASSRDGGTEAFF
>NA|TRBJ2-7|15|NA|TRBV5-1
TGCGCCAGCAGCTTGGCCGCCGACAGATACTACGAGCAGTACTTC
CASSLAADRYYEQYF
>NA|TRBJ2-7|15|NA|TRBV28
TGTGCCAGCAGGAGCCAGTCAGGAGGGTCCTACGAGCAGTACTTC
CASRSQSGGSYEQYF
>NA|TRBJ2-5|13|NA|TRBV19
TGTGCCACCCACCCAAGAGGAGAGGAGACCCAGTACTTC
CATHPRGEETQYF
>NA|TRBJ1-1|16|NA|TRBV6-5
TGTGCCAGCAGTTGGGATGTATACAGGGTGAACACTGAAGCTTTCTTT
CASSWDVYRVNTEAFF
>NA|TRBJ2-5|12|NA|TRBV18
TGTGCCAGCTCACCCACTCAAGAGACCCAGTACTTC
CASSPTQETQYF
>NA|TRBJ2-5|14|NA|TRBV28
TGTGCCAGCCACATGTCAGGGACGGACGAGACCCAGTACTTC
CASHMSGTDETQYF
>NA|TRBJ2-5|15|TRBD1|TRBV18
TGTGCCAGCTCACGCGACAGGGGGAAGGGAGAGACCCAGTACTTC
CASSRDRGKGETQYF
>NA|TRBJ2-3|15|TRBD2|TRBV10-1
TGCGCCAGCAGTGACAGAGCGGGGCCCACAGATACGCAGTATTTT
CASSDRAGPTDTQYF
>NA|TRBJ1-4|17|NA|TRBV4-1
TGCGCCAGCAGCCACGTCGCGGAGTCCCCCCTTAATGAAAAACTGTTTTTT
CASSHVAESPLNEKLFF
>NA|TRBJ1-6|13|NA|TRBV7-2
TGTGCCAGCAGCTTAGAGGAGCATTCACCCCTCCACTTT
CASSLEEHSPLHF
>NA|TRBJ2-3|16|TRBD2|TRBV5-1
TGCGCCAGCAGCCCGCGGACTAGCGGGAGCACAGATACGCAGTATTTT
CASSPRTSGSTDTQYF